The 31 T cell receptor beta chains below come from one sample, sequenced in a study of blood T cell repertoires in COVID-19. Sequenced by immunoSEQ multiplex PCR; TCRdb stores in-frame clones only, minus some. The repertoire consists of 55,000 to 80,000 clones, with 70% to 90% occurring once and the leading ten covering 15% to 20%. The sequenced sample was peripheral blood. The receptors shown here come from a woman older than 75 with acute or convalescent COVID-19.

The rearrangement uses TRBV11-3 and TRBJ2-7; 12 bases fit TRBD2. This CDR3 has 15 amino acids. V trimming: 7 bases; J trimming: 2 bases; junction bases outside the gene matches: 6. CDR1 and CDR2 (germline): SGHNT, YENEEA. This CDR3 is CASNQGLAGPYEQYF. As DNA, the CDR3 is TGTGCCAGCAACCAAGGACTAGCGGGACCCTACGAGCAGTACTTC.

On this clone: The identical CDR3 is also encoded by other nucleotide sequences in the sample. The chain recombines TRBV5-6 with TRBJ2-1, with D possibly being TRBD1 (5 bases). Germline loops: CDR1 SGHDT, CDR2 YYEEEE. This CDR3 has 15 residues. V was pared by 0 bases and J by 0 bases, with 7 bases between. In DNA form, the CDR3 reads TGTGCCAGCAGCTTGGGCGACAGCTCCTACAATGAGCAGTTCTTC. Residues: CASSLGDSSYNEQFF. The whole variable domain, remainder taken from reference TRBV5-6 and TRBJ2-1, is DAGVTQSPTHLIKTRGQQVTLRCSPKSGHDTVSWYQQALGQGPQFIFQYYEEEERQRGNFPDRFSGHQFPNYSSELNVNALLLGDSALYLCASSLGDSSYNEQFFGPGTRLTVL.

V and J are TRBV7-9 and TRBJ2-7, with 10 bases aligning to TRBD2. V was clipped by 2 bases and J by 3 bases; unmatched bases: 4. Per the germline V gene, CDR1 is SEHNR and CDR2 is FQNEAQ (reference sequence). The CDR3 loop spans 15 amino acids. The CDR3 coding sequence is TGTGCCAGCAGCTTACCTAGCGGGAGTATCTACGAGCAGTACTTC. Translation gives CASSLPSGSIYEQYF.

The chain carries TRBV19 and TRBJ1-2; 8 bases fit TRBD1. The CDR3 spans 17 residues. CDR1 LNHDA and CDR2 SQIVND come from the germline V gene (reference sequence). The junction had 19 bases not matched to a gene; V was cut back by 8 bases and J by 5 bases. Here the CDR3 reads CASSQGALLRTVYGYTF. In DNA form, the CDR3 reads TGTGCCAGTTCTCAGGGGGCGCTACTTCGAACCGTTTATGGCTACACCTTC.

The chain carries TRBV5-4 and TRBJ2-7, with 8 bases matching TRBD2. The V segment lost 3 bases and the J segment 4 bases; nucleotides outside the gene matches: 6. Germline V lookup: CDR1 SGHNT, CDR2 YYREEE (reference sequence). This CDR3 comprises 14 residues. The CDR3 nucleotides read TGTGCCAGCAGCTCCCAGCGGGAGTATTACGAGCAGTACTTC. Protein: CASSSQREYYEQYF.

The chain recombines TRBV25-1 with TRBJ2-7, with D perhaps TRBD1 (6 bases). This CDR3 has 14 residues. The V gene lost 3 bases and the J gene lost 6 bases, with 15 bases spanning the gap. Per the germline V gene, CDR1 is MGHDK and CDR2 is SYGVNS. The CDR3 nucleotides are TGTGCCAGCAGTGATTCAGGGACATTCGGCGAGCAGTACTTC. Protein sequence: CASSDSGTFGEQYF.

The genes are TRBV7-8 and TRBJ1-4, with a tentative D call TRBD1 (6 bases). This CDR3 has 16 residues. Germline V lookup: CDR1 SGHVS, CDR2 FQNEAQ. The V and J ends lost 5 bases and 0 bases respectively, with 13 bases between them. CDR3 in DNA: TGTGCCAGCAGCAAACTACAGGGAACAACTAATGAAAAACTGTTTTTT. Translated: CASSKLQGTTNEKLFF.

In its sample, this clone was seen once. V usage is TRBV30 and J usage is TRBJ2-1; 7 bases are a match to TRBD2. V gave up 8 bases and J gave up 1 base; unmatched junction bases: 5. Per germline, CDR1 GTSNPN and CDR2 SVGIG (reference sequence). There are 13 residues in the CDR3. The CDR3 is CAQYSGSYNEQFF. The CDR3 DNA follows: TGTGCCCAGTATAGCGGGTCCTACAATGAGCAGTTCTTC.

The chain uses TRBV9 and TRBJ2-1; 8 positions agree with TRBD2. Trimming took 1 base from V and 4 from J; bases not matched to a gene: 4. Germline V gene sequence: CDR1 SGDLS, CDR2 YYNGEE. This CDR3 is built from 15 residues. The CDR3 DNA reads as TGTGCCAGCAGCGTAACGGGAGGGCCGTACAATGAGCAGTTCTTC. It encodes CASSVTGGPYNEQFF.

The CDR3 DNA is TGTGCCAGTAGTTTCTCCGGGGTAGGCTTTGGGACTGAAGCTTTCTTT. Amino acids: CASSFSGVGFGTEAFF. The chain joins TRBV19 to TRBJ1-1, with no clear D. This CDR3 contains 16 residues. V was clipped by 5 bases and J by 5 bases, with 21 bases between them. Germline CDR1 reads LNHDA; CDR2 reads SQIVND (reference sequence).

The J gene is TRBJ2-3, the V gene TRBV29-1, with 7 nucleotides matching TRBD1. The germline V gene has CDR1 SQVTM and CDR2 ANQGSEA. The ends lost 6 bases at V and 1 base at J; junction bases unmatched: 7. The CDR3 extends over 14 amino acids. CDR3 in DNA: TGCAGCGTCTTACCCGACAGGGGCACAGATACGCAGTATTTT. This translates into CSVLPDRGTDTQYF.

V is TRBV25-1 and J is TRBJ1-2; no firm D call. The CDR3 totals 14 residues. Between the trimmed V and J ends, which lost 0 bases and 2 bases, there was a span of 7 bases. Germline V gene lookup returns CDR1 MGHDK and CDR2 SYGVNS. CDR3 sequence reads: CASSEYSRNYGYTF. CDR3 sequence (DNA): TGTGCCAGCAGTGAATATTCCCGGAACTATGGCTACACCTTC.

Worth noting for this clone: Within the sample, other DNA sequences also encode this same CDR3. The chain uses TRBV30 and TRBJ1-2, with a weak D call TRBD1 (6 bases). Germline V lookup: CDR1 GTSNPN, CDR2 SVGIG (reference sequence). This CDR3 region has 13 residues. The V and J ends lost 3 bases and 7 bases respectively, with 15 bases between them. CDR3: CAWRVSGVPGYTF. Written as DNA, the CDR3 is TGTGCCTGGAGAGTCTCAGGGGTCCCTGGCTACACCTTC.

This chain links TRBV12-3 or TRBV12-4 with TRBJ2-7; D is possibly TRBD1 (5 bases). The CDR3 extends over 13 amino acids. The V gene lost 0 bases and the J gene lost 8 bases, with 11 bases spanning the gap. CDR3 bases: TGTGCCAGCAGTTTAGCGCAGGGCTTCCAGCAGTACTTC. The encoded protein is CASSLAQGFQQYF.

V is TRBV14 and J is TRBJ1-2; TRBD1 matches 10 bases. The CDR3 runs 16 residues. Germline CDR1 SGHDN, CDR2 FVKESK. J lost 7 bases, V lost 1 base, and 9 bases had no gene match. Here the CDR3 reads CASSQGRGQGFSGYTF. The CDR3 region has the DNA TGTGCCAGCAGCCAAGGGAGGGGACAGGGGTTTTCTGGCTACACCTTC.

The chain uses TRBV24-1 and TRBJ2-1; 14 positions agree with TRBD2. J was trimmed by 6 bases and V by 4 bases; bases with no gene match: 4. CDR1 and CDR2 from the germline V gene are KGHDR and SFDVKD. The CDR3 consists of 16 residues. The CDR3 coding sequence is TGTGCCACCAGTGACTATGGGACTAGCGGGAGCAATGAGCAGTTCTTC. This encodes CATSDYGTSGSNEQFF.

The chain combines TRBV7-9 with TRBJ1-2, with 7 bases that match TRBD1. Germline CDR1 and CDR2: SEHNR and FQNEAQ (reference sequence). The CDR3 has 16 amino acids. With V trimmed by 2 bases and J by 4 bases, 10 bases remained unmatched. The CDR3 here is CASSLKATGSGYGYTF. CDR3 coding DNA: TGTGCCAGCAGCTTAAAGGCGACAGGGTCCGGCTATGGCTACACCTTC. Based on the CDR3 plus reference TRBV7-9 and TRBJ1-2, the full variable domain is DTGVSQNPRHKITKRGQNVTFRCDPISEHNRLYWYRQTLGQGPEFLTYFQNEAQLEKSRLLSDRFSAERPKGSFSTLEIQRTEQGDSAMYLCASSLKATGSGYGYTFGSGTRLTVV.

CDR3 amino acids: CATRKEGTGFYEQYF. The CDR3 nucleotides read TGTGCCACCAGGAAGGAGGGGACAGGTTTTTACGAGCAGTACTTC. This rearrangement joins TRBV15 to TRBJ2-7; 8 bases line up with TRBD1. This CDR3 contains 15 residues. The trim removed 6 bases at V and 4 bases at J, leaving 11 bases unmatched. Germline V gives CDR1 LNHNV, CDR2 YYDKDF (reference sequence). Together with reference TRBV15 and TRBJ2-7, the CDR3 gives the full variable domain: DAMVIQNPRYQVTQFGKPVTLSCSQTLNHNVMYWYQQKSSQAPKLLFHYYDKDFNNEADTPDNFQSRRPNTSFCFLDIRSPGLGDTAMYLCATRKEGTGFYEQYFGPGTRLTVT.

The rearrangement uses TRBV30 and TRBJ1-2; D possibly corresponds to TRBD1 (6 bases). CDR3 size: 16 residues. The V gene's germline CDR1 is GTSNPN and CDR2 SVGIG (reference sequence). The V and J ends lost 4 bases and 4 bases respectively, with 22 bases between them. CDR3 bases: TGTGCCTGGATGTTGGGGGGGGCGACGTCCGCCTATGGCTACACCTTC. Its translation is CAWMLGGATSAYGYTF.

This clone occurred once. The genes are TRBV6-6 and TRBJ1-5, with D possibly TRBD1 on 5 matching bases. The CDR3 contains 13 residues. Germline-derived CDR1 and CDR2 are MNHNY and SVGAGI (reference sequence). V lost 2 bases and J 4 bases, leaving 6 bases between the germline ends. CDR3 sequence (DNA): TGTGCCAGCAGTTACCAGGGTAATCAGCCCCAGCATTTT. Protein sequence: CASSYQGNQPQHF.

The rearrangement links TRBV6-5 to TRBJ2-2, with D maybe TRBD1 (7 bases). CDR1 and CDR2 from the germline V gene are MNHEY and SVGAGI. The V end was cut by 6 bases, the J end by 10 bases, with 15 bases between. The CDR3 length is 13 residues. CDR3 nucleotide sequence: TGTGCCAGCAGCGCAGGGGGGACTGTGGAGCTGTTTTTT. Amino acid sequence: CASSAGGTVELFF.

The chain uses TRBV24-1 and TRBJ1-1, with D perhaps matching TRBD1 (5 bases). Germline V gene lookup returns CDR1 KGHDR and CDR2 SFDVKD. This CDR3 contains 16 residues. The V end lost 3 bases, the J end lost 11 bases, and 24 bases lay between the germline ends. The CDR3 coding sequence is TGTGCCACCAGTGATGGGAGGGACGAACGGTCAAGGAGGGCTTTCTTT. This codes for CATSDGRDERSRRAFF.

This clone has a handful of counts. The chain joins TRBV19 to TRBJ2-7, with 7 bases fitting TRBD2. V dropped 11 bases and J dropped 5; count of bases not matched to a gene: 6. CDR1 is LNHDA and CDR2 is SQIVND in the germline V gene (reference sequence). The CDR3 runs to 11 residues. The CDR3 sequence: CAGEGCHEQYF. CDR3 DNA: TGTGCCGGGGAGGGGTGCCACGAGCAGTACTTC.

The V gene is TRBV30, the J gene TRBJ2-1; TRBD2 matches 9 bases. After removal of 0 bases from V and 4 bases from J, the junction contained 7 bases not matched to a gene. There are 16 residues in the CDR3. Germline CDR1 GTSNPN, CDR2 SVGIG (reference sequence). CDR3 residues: CAWSVERLAVYNEQFF. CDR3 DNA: TGTGCCTGGAGTGTAGAGAGACTAGCGGTTTACAATGAGCAGTTCTTC.

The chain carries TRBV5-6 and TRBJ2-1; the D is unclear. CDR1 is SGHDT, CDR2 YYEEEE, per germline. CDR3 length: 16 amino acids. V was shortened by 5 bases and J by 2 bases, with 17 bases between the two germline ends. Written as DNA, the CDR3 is TGTGCCAGCAGTCATCGTGCTAGATGGCCCTACAATGAGCAGTTCTTC. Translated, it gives CASSHRARWPYNEQFF. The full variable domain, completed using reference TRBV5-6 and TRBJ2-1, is DAGVTQSPTHLIKTRGQQVTLRCSPKSGHDTVSWYQQALGQGPQFIFQYYEEEERQRGNFPDRFSGHQFPNYSSELNVNALLLGDSALYLCASSHRARWPYNEQFFGPGTRLTVL.

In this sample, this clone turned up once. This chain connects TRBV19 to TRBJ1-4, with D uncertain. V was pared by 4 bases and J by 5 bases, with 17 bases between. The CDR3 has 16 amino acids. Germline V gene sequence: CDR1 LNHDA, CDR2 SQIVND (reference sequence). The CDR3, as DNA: TGTGCCAGTAGTAGCCGGGAAGCAGTAGGGAATGAAAAACTGTTTTTT. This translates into CASSSREAVGNEKLFF.

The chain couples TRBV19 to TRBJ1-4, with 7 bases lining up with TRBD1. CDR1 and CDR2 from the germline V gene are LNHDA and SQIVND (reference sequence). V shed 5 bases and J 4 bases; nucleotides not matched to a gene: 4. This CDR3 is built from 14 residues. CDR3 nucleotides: TGTGCCAGTAGTCGGGACAGCTTTAATGAAAAACTGTTTTTT. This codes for CASSRDSFNEKLFF.

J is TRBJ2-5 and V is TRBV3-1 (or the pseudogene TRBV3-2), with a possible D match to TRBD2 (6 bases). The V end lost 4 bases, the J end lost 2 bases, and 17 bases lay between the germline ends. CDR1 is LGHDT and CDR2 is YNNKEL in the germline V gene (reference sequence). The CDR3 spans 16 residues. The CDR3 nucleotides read TGTGCCAGCAGCCCCCCGGGACTTAGAGTACAAGAGACCCAGTACTTC. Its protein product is CASSPPGLRVQETQYF.

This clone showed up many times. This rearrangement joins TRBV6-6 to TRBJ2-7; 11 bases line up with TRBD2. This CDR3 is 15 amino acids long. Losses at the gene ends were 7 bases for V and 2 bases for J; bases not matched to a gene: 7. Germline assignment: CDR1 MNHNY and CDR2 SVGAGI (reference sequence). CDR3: CASNQGTSGPYEQYF. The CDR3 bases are TGTGCCAGCAATCAAGGGACTAGCGGCCCCTACGAGCAGTACTTC.

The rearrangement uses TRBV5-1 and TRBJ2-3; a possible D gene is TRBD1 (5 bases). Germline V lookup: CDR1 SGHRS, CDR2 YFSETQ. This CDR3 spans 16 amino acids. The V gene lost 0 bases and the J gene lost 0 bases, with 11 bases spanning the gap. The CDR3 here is CASSLEAGISTDTQYF. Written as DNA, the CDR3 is TGCGCCAGCAGCTTGGAGGCAGGGATTAGCACAGATACGCAGTATTTT.

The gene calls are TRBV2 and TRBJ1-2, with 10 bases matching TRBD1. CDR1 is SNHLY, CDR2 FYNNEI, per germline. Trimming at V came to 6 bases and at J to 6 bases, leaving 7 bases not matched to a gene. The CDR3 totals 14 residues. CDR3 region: CASSLRQGANGYTF. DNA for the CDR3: TGTGCCAGCAGCCTAAGACAGGGGGCTAATGGCTACACCTTC.